This T cell receptor (beta chain) was captured by sequencing in a study of early T cells in non-severe SARS-CoV-2 infection. Overall study: The chains were unpaired, and the sequenced material was bulk RNA from unsorted whole blood.

Study findings and constraints: VDJdb-based matching was biased toward anti-spike CD8 responses and missed private and CD4 specificities.

CDR3 size: 13 residues. cDNA molecules, individually, were tagged with unique molecular identifiers. TCRdb redid the calling of the 5' RACE reads with MiXCR, one entry per CDR3 protein. The sample has about 76,000 distinct CDR3 sequences, around 10% seen once; the top ten hold around 5%. In its sample, this clonotype was seen many times. As yet, its antigen is unknown. Mismatch with germline at one junction end may stem from a read error. The J gene is TRBJ2-7, the V gene TRBV12-3 or TRBV12-4; weak D call: TRBD2 (5 bases). The sequence came from an adult who was a healthcare worker with PCR-confirmed SARS-CoV-2 infection or an uninfected control (not recorded which). Input material: whole blood. The CDR3 region is CAMGAGPSHEQYF. In nucleotides, the CDR3 is TGTGCCATGGGTGCGGGCCCCTCCCACGAGCAGTACTTC.